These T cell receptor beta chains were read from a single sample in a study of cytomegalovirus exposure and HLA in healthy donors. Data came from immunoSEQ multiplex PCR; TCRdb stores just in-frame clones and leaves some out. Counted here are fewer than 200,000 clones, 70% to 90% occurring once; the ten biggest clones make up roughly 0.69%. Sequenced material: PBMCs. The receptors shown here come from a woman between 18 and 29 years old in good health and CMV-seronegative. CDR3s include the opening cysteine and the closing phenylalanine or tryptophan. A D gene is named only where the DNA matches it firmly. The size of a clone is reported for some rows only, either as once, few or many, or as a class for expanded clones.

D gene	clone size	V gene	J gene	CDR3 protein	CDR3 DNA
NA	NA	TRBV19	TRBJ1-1	CASNGPGTQNTEAFF	TGTGCCAGTAACGGCCCCGGGACACAGAACACTGAAGCTTTCTTT
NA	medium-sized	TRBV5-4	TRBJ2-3	CATQPARETDTQYF	TGTGCCACACAACCCGCAAGGGAGACAGATACGCAGTATTTT
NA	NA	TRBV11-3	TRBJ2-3	CASSGLIDTQYF	TGTGCCAGCAGTGGACTGATAGATACGCAGTATTTT
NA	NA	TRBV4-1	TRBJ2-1	CASSQSTGRYEAGNEQFF	TGCGCCAGCAGCCAATCCACGGGGAGGTATGAGGCGGGCAATGAGCAGTTCTTC
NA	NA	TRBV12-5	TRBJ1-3	CASGPGQLSGNTIYF	TGTGCTAGTGGTCCTGGACAGCTCTCTGGAAACACCATATATTTT
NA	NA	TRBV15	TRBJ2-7	CATSRDKVIAGSSYEQYF	TGTGCCACCAGCAGAGATAAAGTTATTGCGGGAAGCTCCTACGAGCAGTACTTC
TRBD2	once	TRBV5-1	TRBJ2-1	CASSLRASGALEQFF	TGCGCCAGCAGCCTACGGGCTAGCGGGGCCCTTGAGCAGTTCTTC
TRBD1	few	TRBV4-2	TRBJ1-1	CASSPGQGDLNTEAFF	TGTGCCAGCAGCCCGGGACAGGGGGATCTGAACACTGAAGCTTTCTTT
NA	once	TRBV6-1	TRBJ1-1	CASRRQYTEAFF	TGTGCCAGCAGAAGACAGTACACTGAAGCTTTCTTT
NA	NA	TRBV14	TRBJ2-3	CASSRRDSIKGDTQYF	TGTGCCAGCAGCCGAAGGGACTCAATCAAAGGGGATACGCAGTATTTT
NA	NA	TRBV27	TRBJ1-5	CASSFDGSNQPQHF	TGTGCCAGCAGTTTCGACGGGAGCAATCAGCCCCAGCATTTT
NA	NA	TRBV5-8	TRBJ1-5	CASSPGAYINQPQHF	TGTGCCAGCAGTCCAGGGGCCTATATCAATCAGCCCCAGCATTTT
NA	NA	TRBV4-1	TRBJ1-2	CASSQGRQGSGPGGYTF	TGCGCCAGCAGCCAAGGACGTCAGGGGTCAGGGCCCGGCGGCTACACCTTC
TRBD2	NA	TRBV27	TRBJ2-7	CASSIRLAGGLYEQYF	TGTGCCAGCAGTATCCGTCTAGCGGGAGGCCTGTACGAGCAGTACTTC
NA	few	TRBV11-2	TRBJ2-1	CASSLAGNEQFF	TGTGCCAGCAGCTTAGCCGGGAATGAGCAGTTCTTC
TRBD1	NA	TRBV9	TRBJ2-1	CASNLGGQRYNEQFF	TGTGCCAGCAATTTAGGGGGACAGCGCTACAATGAGCAGTTCTTC
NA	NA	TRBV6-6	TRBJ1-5	CASSYTDQPQHF	TGTGCCAGCAGTTACACAGATCAGCCCCAGCATTTT
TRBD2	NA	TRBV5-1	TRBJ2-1	CASSQELAGGRNEQFF	TGCGCCAGCAGCCAGGAACTAGCGGGAGGCCGCAATGAGCAGTTCTTC
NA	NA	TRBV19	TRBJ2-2	CATGQNTGELFF	TGTGCCACGGGACAAAACACCGGGGAGCTGTTTTTT
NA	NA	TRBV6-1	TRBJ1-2	CASSAGANYGYTF	TGTGCCAGCAGTGCTGGAGCCAACTATGGCTACACCTTC
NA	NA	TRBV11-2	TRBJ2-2	CASSGGAGNTGELFF	TGTGCCAGCAGCGGGGGGGCAGGGAACACCGGGGAGCTGTTTTTT
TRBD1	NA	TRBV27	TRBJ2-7	CASRGQGPIGEQYF	TGTGCCAGCAGGGGACAGGGGCCCATCGGCGAGCAGTACTTC
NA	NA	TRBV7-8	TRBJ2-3	CASSLLVADTQYF	TGTGCCAGCAGCTTACTTGTAGCAGATACGCAGTATTTT
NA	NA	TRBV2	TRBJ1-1	CASSEGGGRLGAFF	TGTGCCAGCAGTGAAGGGGGGGGCAGGCTAGGAGCTTTCTTT
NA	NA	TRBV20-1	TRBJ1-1	CSANRDNEAFF	TGCAGTGCTAACAGGGACAATGAAGCTTTCTTT
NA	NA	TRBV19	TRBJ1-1	CASTQFAEAFF	TGTGCCAGTACCCAATTTGCTGAAGCTTTCTTT
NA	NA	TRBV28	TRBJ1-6	CASLGGAYNSPLHF	TGTGCCAGCCTAGGGGGGGCCTATAATTCACCCCTCCACTTT
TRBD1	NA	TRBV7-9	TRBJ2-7	CSSSFAGTGGFYEQYF	TGTTCCAGCAGCTTCGCCGGGACAGGGGGGTTTTACGAGCAGTACTTC
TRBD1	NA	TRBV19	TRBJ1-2	CASSSTGDRLSYTF	TGTGCCAGTAGTAGTACAGGGGACCGCTTGAGCTACACCTTC
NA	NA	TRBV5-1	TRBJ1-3	CASRSGRTGNTIYF	TGCGCCAGCAGGAGTGGGCGCACTGGAAACACCATATATTTT
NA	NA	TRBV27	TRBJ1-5	CASSLRGQPQHF	TGTGCCAGCAGTTTAAGAGGTCAGCCCCAGCATTTT
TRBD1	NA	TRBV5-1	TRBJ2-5	CASSWGTDQETQYF	TGCGCCAGCAGCTGGGGGACAGATCAAGAGACCCAGTACTTC
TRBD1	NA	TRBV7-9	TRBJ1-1	CSSSLLGQGKAFF	TGTTCCAGCAGCTTACTCGGACAGGGGAAAGCTTTCTTT
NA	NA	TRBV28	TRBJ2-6	CASKFSGWGFGANVLTF	TGTGCCAGCAAATTCTCCGGATGGGGCTTCGGGGCCAACGTCCTGACTTTC
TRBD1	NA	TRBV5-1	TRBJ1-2	CASVGQGGYGYTF	TGCGCCAGCGTTGGACAGGGAGGCTATGGCTACACCTTC
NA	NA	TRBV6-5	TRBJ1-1	CASRTGGEGTEAFF	TGTGCCAGCCGTACAGGCGGGGAGGGCACTGAAGCTTTCTTT
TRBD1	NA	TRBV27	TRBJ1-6	CASSPTGVESYNSPLHF	TGTGCCAGCAGTCCTACAGGGGTAGAGTCCTATAATTCACCCCTCCACTTT
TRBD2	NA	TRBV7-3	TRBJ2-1	CASSLLAANEQFF	TGTGCCAGCAGCTTACTAGCGGCCAATGAGCAGTTCTTC
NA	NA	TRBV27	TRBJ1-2	CASSLSQNNYGYTF	TGTGCCAGCAGTTTATCACAGAATAACTATGGCTACACCTTC
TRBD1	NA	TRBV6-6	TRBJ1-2	CASSTPGTGITYGYTF	TGTGCCAGCAGTACACCCGGGACAGGGATCACCTATGGCTACACCTTC
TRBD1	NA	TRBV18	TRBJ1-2	CASSPVVGTDYGYTF	TGTGCCAGCTCACCTGTTGTCGGGACAGACTATGGCTACACCTTC
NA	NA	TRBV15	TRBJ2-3	CATSTRLKRATDTQYF	TGTGCCACCAGTACCCGGTTAAAGAGGGCCACAGATACGCAGTATTTT
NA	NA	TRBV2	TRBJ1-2	CASSERGASGYTF	TGTGCCAGCAGTGAACGGGGGGCCTCTGGCTACACCTTC
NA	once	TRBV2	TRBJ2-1	CASSEVEGTYNEQFF	TGTGCCAGCAGTGAAGTGGAGGGGACCTACAATGAGCAGTTCTTC
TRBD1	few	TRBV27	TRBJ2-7	CASSLRGEGQGAHEQYF	TGTGCCAGCAGTTTAAGGGGGGAGGGACAGGGGGCCCACGAGCAGTACTTC